One and the same sample provided the 11 T cell receptor beta chains below, sequenced in a study of shared clonotypes between healthy human individuals. Produced via immunoSEQ multiplex PCR; TCRdb's table is partial and in-frame only. Of millions of clones listed, about 95% are singletons. Selected positively for CCR7 and CD45RO-negative, naive CD8 cells excluded terminally differentiated effector memory CD45RA+ cells. Sequenced: naive CD8+ T cells sorted from blood. The receptors derive from a young man in good health.

The rearrangement links TRBV6-5 to TRBJ2-1, with D unresolved. Germline lookup yields CDR1 MNHEY and CDR2 SVGAGI. The CDR3 loop spans 15 amino acids. V gave up 1 base and J gave up 3 bases, with 10 bases separating them. CDR3 coding DNA: TGTGCCAGCAGTTACTATGGGAACAGCTACAATGAGCAGTTCTTC. This codes for CASSYYGNSYNEQFF.

The rearrangement links TRBV4-1 to TRBJ2-2; D is unclear. V was shortened by 3 bases and J by 0 bases, with 8 bases between the two germline ends. CDR3 length: 15 amino acids. CDR1 MGHRA and CDR2 YSYEKL come from the germline V gene. This chain's CDR3 is CASSQRSSNTGELFF. The CDR3 DNA sequence: TGCGCCAGCAGCCAGCGCAGCTCGAACACCGGGGAGCTGTTTTTT.

The chain employs TRBV10-2 and TRBJ1-5, with 11 bases aligning to TRBD1. Trimming took 4 bases from V and 11 from J; bases not matched to a gene: 4. Germline V lookup: CDR1 WSHSY, CDR2 SAAADI. The CDR3 extends over 13 amino acids. As DNA, the CDR3 is TGCGCCAGCAGTGGGACAGGGGGCGAGGCCCAGCATTTT. It encodes CASSGTGGEAQHF.

The rearrangement links TRBV7-9 to TRBJ2-2, with TRBD2 identical over 10 bases. The CDR3 is made up of 16 amino acids. Germline trimming cut 7 bases from V and 2 bases from J; bases unmatched to any gene: 7. The germline V gene has CDR1 SEHNR and CDR2 FQNEAQ (reference sequence). CDR3 residues: CASIALAGDNTGELFF. In DNA form, the CDR3 reads TGTGCCAGCATCGCCCTAGCGGGAGACAACACCGGGGAGCTGTTTTTT. Full variable domain (missing parts from reference TRBV7-9 and TRBJ2-2): DTGVSQNPRHKITKRGQNVTFRCDPISEHNRLYWYRQTLGQGPEFLTYFQNEAQLEKSRLLSDRFSAERPKGSFSTLEIQRTEQGDSAMYLCASIALAGDNTGELFFGEGSRLTVL.

The genes are TRBV29-1 and TRBJ2-1; the D gene is possibly TRBD2 (6 bases). The germline CDR1 and CDR2 sequences are SQVTM and ANQGSEA. The CDR3 runs to 15 residues. Trimming stripped 6 bases from V and 0 bases from J, with 15 bases between. CDR3 nucleotide sequence: TGCAGCGTCCCGACGGGGGTAAGCTCCTACAATGAGCAGTTCTTC. It specifies CSVPTGVSSYNEQFF.

The V gene is TRBV27, the J gene TRBJ2-7, with 7 bases identical to TRBD2. The CDR3 runs 16 residues. V trimming: 3 bases; J trimming: 3 bases; junction bases outside the gene matches: 11. Germline lookup yields CDR1 MNHEY and CDR2 SMNVEV (reference sequence). The CDR3, as DNA: TGTGCCAGCAGTTTTTCCCGTCTAGCGGATTTCTACGAGCAGTACTTC. Protein: CASSFSRLADFYEQYF.

V usage is TRBV6-5 and J usage is TRBJ1-1; D perhaps matches TRBD1 (5 bases). The CDR3 is made up of 15 amino acids. The V end was cut by 6 bases, the J end by 0 bases, with 14 bases between. Per germline, CDR1 MNHEY and CDR2 SVGAGI. CDR3 DNA sequence: TGTGCCAGCAGCCCCGGGGGTACAGTGAACACTGAAGCTTTCTTT. Translated: CASSPGGTVNTEAFF.

For this clone: At one of its ends the junction is not consistent with the germline gene, which may arise from a read error. The V call is TRBV7-7, the J call TRBJ2-5; tentatively, D is TRBD2 (6 bases). CDR1 and CDR2 from the germline V gene are SSHAT and FNYEAQ (reference sequence). The CDR3 runs to 15 residues. The CDR3 region is CASSLVGGPQETQYF. The DNA of the CDR3 is TGTGCTAGCAGCTTGGTGGGGGGTCCCCAAGAGACCCAGTACTTC. The full variable domain, in which reference TRBV7-7 and TRBJ2-5 provide the parts outside the CDR3, is GAGVSQSPRYKVTKRGQDVTLRCDPISSHATLYWYQQALGQGPEFLTYFNYEAQPDKSGLPSDRFSAERPEGSISTLTIQRTEQRDSAMYRCASSLVGGPQETQYFGPGTRLLVL.

With respect to this clone: This sample includes further DNA sequences coding for the same CDR3. The rearrangement joins TRBV29-1 to TRBJ2-3; 12 nucleotides line up with TRBD2. Trimming cost V 3 bases and J 5 bases; bases outside gene matches: 0. Germline V lookup: CDR1 SQVTM, CDR2 ANQGSEA. CDR3 length: 13 amino acids. The CDR3 loop is CSVEGLAGDTQYF. In DNA, the CDR3 is TGCAGCGTTGAGGGACTAGCGGGAGATACGCAGTATTTT.

The chain carries TRBV29-1 and TRBJ2-3; a weak D match, TRBD1 (6 bases). Germline lookup yields CDR1 SQVTM and CDR2 ANQGSEA. The CDR3 length is 14 residues. Trimming pared 7 bases from V and 6 bases from J, leaving 20 bases between. This CDR3 reads CSGQGFPFADTQYF. CDR3 DNA sequence: TGCAGCGGGCAGGGGTTTCCCTTTGCGGATACGCAGTATTTT.

V gene TRBV7-9 combines with J gene TRBJ2-5; D call uncertain. Trimming took 5 bases from V and 5 from J, leaving 15 bases between them. In germline, CDR1 is SEHNR, CDR2 FQNEAQ (reference sequence). The CDR3 totals 14 residues. The DNA of the CDR3 is TGTGCCAGCAGCCCACCCGTGGGCCGGGAGACCCAGTACTTC. Amino acids: CASSPPVGRETQYF.